These T cell receptor beta chains were read from a single sample in a study of cytomegalovirus exposure and HLA in healthy donors. Method: immunoSEQ multiplex PCR; TCRdb's copy keeps in-frame clones and lacks some. The table lists some 100,000 clones, more than 65% of them singletons. Input material: PBMCs. The receptors derive from a woman aged 18-29 years in good health and CMV-seropositive. CDR3s include the opening cysteine and the closing phenylalanine or tryptophan. A D gene is named only where the DNA matches it firmly. Size tells how often a clone was seen (once, few, many) or the class of an expanded clone, and some rows leave it out.

.	TRBV7-9	TRBD1	TRBJ2-1	CASSPGTGPSNEQFF	TGTGCCAGCAGCCCGGGGACAGGACCCTCCAATGAGCAGTTCTTC
.	TRBV7-2	.	TRBJ2-5	CASSLAGTKGRETQYF	TGTGCCAGCAGCTTAGCGGGGACAAAGGGCCGGGAGACCCAGTACTTC
.	TRBV18	TRBD1	TRBJ2-2	CASSTSTGVDTGELFF	TGTGCCAGCTCAACTTCGACAGGGGTGGACACCGGGGAGCTGTTTTTT
.	TRBV4-1	TRBD1	TRBJ1-1	CASSQVQGAGTEAFF	TGCGCCAGCAGCCAGGTCCAGGGGGCAGGGACTGAAGCTTTCTTT
.	TRBV7-2	.	TRBJ2-3	CASSLGRGSTDTQYF	TGTGCCAGCAGCTTAGGGCGGGGTAGCACAGATACGCAGTATTTT
.	TRBV2	.	TRBJ1-5	CASSEQDSNQPQHF	TGTGCCAGCAGTGAACAGGATAGCAATCAGCCCCAGCATTTT
.	TRBV29-1	TRBD2	TRBJ2-5	CSCNTGGRVETQYF	TGCAGCTGTAATACGGGAGGGCGGGTAGAGACCCAGTACTTC
.	TRBV27	TRBD2	TRBJ2-3	CASSLAGGSPDTQYF	TGTGCCAGCAGCCTAGCGGGAGGGTCGCCAGATACGCAGTATTTT
.	TRBV6-1	TRBD1	TRBJ1-5	CASRQGYQPQHF	TGTGCCAGCAGACAGGGGTATCAGCCCCAGCATTTT
.	TRBV27	TRBD2	TRBJ2-2	CASKDRRTSGTGELFF	TGTGCCAGCAAAGATCGGAGGACTAGCGGTACCGGGGAGCTGTTTTTT
.	TRBV11-3	.	TRBJ2-3	CASSTSGSRTDTQYF	TGTGCCAGCAGTACGAGCGGTTCCCGCACAGATACGCAGTATTTT
few	TRBV9	TRBD1	TRBJ2-7	CASSVQPGQGDEQYF	TGTGCCAGCAGCGTCCAGCCGGGACAGGGGGACGAGCAGTACTTC
.	TRBV7-9	TRBD1	TRBJ2-7	CASSLGTGSYEQYF	TGTGCCAGCAGCTTAGGGACAGGGAGCTACGAGCAGTACTTC
few	TRBV2	.	TRBJ2-5	CASRPGTLPQETQYF	TGTGCCAGCAGACCAGGGACACTGCCTCAAGAGACCCAGTACTTC
.	TRBV18	TRBD1	TRBJ1-4	CASSPGQGRSEKLFF	TGTGCCAGCTCACCCGGACAGGGGAGAAGTGAAAAACTGTTTTTT
.	TRBV6-5	.	TRBJ1-1	CASSYGQNTEAFF	TGTGCCAGCAGTTACGGGCAGAACACTGAAGCTTTCTTT
.	TRBV7-2	.	TRBJ1-1	CASSLVQTNTEAFF	TGTGCCAGCAGCTTAGTACAGACGAACACTGAAGCTTTCTTT
.	TRBV28	.	TRBJ1-3	CASSLLGGPGNTIYF	TGTGCCAGCAGTTTATTGGGGGGACCGGGAAACACCATATATTTT
.	TRBV5-1	.	TRBJ2-7	CASSWSQGRGEQYF	TGCGCCAGCAGCTGGAGCCAGGGGCGAGGCGAGCAGTACTTC
.	TRBV10-2	.	TRBJ1-2	CASSDSRGNYGYTF	TGCGCCAGCAGTGATTCAAGGGGGAACTATGGCTACACCTTC
.	TRBV7-9	.	TRBJ2-7	CSSSLGGDEQYF	TGTTCCAGCAGCTTAGGGGGAGACGAGCAGTACTTC
.	TRBV4-3	TRBD2	TRBJ2-1	CASSQEGTRGNEQFF	TGCGCCAGCAGCCAAGAGGGGACTAGAGGCAATGAGCAGTTCTTC
.	TRBV7-3	.	TRBJ2-5	CASSLKLVEETQYF	TGTGCCAGCAGCTTAAAGTTGGTAGAGGAGACCCAGTACTTC
.	TRBV5-4	TRBD1	TRBJ1-3	CASSLGQGGLSGNTIYF	TGTGCCAGCAGCTTGGGACAGGGGGGTCTCTCTGGAAACACCATATATTTT
few	TRBV21-1	.	TRBJ2-1	CASSKNPGALSYNEQFF	TGTGCCAGCAGCAAAAACCCGGGAGCTCTCTCCTACAATGAGCAGTTCTTC
few	TRBV4-3	.	TRBJ1-5	CASSQDPSRGNQPQHF	TGCGCCAGCAGCCAAGATCCCTCCAGGGGCAATCAGCCCCAGCATTTT
few	TRBV7-2	TRBD2	TRBJ2-7	CASSLGVGGRAPIRKEQYF	TGTGCCAGCAGCTTAGGGGTTGGCGGGAGGGCCCCCATTCGGAAGGAGCAGTACTTC
.	TRBV28	.	TRBJ2-1	CASSLSSAGEQFF	TGTGCCAGCAGTTTAAGCTCTGCCGGTGAGCAGTTCTTC
.	TRBV18	.	TRBJ1-1	CASSPGGIGNEAFF	TGTGCCAGCTCACCTGGAGGGATCGGGAATGAAGCTTTCTTT
.	TRBV27	.	TRBJ1-5	CASSRQFQGPNQPQHF	TGTGCCAGCAGCCGACAATTCCAGGGGCCGAATCAGCCCCAGCATTTT
.	TRBV10-3	.	TRBJ1-1	CAISESEYEQVPAFF	TGTGCCATCAGTGAGTCTGAATACGAGCAGGTTCCAGCTTTCTTT
.	TRBV27	TRBD1	TRBJ1-6	CASRRQGSNSPLHF	TGTGCCAGCAGGAGACAGGGAAGTAATTCACCCCTCCACTTT
.	TRBV5-4	TRBD1	TRBJ2-3	CASSLGDRGRDTQYF	TGTGCCAGCAGCTTGGGGGACAGGGGAAGGGATACGCAGTATTTT
.	TRBV11-1	.	TRBJ2-2	CASSQFGVRNGELFF	TGTGCCAGCAGCCAATTCGGGGTCCGAAATGGGGAGCTGTTTTTT
few	TRBV5-5	.	TRBJ1-1	CASSLSGVNTEAFF	TGTGCCAGCAGCTTGTCAGGGGTGAACACTGAAGCTTTCTTT
.	TRBV5-1	TRBD1	TRBJ2-5	CASSTRQGVETQYF	TGCGCCAGCAGCACTCGACAGGGAGTGGAGACCCAGTACTTC
.	TRBV5-1	TRBD1	TRBJ1-3	CASTREPGQGGNTIYF	TGCGCCAGCACGCGAGAACCAGGACAGGGCGGAAACACCATATATTTT
.	TRBV4-2	.	TRBJ2-5	CASSQDDGREETQYF	TGTGCCAGCAGCCAAGATGACGGACGGGAGGAGACCCAGTACTTC
.	TRBV5-1	.	TRBJ1-6	CASSLGGDNSPLHF	TGCGCCAGCAGCTTAGGCGGAGATAATTCACCCCTCCACTTT
.	TRBV18	.	TRBJ1-1	CASSPPDSGGSQF	TGTGCCAGCTCACCACCTGACAGCGGGGGGAGCCAATTT
.	TRBV15	TRBD1	TRBJ1-4	CATSRTDRGWRTNEKLFF	TGTGCCACCAGCAGAACCGACAGGGGATGGCGGACTAATGAAAAACTGTTTTTT
many	TRBV2	TRBD1	TRBJ1-5	CASSEVRTGKFLSQPQHF	TGTGCCAGCAGTGAAGTGAGGACAGGGAAGTTTTTGAGTCAGCCCCAGCATTTT
few	TRBV27	.	TRBJ2-7	CASSFRAGVYEQYF	TGTGCCAGCAGTTTCCGAGCGGGTGTGTACGAGCAGTACTTC
once	TRBV29-1	.	TRBJ2-3	CSVGGGTDTQYF	TGCAGCGTTGGGGGGGGCACAGATACGCAGTATTTT
.	TRBV10-2	TRBD2	TRBJ2-1	CASSGIWRGANYNEQFF	TGCGCCAGCAGTGGTATCTGGCGGGGGGCCAATTACAATGAGCAGTTCTTC
.	TRBV5-1	TRBD1	TRBJ1-2	CASSPTWGQGNHYGYTF	TGCGCCAGCAGCCCCACCTGGGGACAGGGAAACCACTATGGCTACACCTTC
.	TRBV4-3	TRBD2	TRBJ2-1	CASSQEGLAGNHNEQFF	TGCGCCAGCAGCCAAGAAGGACTAGCGGGAAATCACAATGAGCAGTTCTTC
.	TRBV19	.	TRBJ1-5	CASSLLDQPQHF	TGTGCCAGTAGTCTCCTAGATCAGCCCCAGCATTTT
once	TRBV7-6	TRBD2	TRBJ2-5	CASSFGPGGETQYF	TGTGCCAGCAGCTTTGGGCCGGGAGGTGAGACCCAGTACTTC